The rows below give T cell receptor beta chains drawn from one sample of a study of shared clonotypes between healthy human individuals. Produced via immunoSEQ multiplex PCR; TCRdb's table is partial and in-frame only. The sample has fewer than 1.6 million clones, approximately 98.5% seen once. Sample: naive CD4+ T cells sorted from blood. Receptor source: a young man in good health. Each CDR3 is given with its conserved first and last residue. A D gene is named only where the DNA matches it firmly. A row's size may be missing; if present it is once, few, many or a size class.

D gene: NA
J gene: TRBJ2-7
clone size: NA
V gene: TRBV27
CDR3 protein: CASSPGPYYEQYF
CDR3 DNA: TGTGCCAGCAGCCCGGGACCCTACTACGAGCAGTACTTC

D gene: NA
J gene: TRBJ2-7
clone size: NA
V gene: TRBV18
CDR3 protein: CASSLDVPYEQYF
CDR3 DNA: TGTGCCAGCTCACTCGACGTTCCCTACGAGCAGTACTTC

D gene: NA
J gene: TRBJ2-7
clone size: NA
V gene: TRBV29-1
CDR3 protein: CSVEDPSLGEQYF
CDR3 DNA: TGCAGCGTTGAAGATCCTTCCCTGGGGGAGCAGTACTTC

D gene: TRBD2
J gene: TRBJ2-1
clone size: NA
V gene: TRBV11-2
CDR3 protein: CASSLRGGSAYNEQFF
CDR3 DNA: TGTGCCAGCAGCTTACGGGGGGGGAGCGCCTACAATGAGCAGTTCTTC

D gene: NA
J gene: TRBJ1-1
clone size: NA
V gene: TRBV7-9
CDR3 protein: CASSLDSNTEAFF
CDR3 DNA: TGTGCCAGCAGCTTAGACTCGAACACTGAAGCTTTCTTT

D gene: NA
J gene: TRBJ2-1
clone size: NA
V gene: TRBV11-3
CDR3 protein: CASSFNYAYNEQFF
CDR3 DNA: TGTGCCAGCAGCTTCAATTACGCATACAATGAGCAGTTCTTC

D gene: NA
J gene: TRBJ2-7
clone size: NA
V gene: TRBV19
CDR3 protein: CASSIRGYEQYF
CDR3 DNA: TGTGCCAGTAGTATAAGAGGCTACGAGCAGTACTTC

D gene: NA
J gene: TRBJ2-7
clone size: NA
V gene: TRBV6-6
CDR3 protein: CASSYRRPISEQYF
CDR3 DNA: TGTGCCAGCAGTTATCGCCGACCGATTAGCGAGCAGTACTTC

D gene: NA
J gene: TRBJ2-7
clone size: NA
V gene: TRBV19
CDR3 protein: CASRLVPGDEQYF
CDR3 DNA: TGTGCCAGTAGGTTGGTCCCGGGGGACGAGCAGTACTTC

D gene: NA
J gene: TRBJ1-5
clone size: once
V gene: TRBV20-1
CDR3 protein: CSASVGQPQHF
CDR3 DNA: TGCAGTGCTAGTGTTGGTCAGCCCCAGCATTTT

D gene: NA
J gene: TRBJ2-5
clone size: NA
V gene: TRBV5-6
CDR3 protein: CASSLARRNLETQYF
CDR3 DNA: TGTGCCAGCAGCTTGGCGAGAAGGAATTTAGAGACCCAGTACTTC

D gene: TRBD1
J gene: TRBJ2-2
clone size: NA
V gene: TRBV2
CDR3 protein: CASRARTGPTGELFF
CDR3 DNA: TGTGCCAGCAGAGCCAGGACAGGGCCAACCGGGGAGCTGTTTTTT

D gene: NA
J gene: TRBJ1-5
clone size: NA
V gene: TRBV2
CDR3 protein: CASSEWITNQPQHF
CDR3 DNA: TGTGCCAGCAGTGAATGGATAACCAATCAGCCCCAGCATTTT

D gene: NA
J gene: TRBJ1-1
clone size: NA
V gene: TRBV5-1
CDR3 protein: CASSYRENTEAFF
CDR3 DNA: TGCGCCAGCAGCTACAGGGAAAACACTGAAGCTTTCTTT

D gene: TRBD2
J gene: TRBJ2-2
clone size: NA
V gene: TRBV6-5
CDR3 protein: CASSYRLAGASGELFF
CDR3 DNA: TGTGCCAGCAGTTACCGACTAGCGGGAGCTTCGGGGGAGCTGTTTTTT

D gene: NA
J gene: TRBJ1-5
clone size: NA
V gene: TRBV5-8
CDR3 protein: CASSVSLFGNQPQHF
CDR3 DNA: TGTGCCAGCAGCGTGTCGCTCTTTGGCAATCAGCCCCAGCATTTT

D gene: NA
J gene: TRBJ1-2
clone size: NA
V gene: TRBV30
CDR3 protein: CACWGNANYGYTF
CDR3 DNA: TGTGCCTGTTGGGGAAATGCAAACTATGGCTACACCTTC

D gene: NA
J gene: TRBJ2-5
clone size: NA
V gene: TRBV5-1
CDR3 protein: CASSLDGYQETQYF
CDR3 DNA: TGCGCCAGCAGCTTGGACGGCTACCAAGAGACCCAGTACTTC

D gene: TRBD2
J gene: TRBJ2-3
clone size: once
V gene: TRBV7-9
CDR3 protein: CASSSRLAATDTQYF
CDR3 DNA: TGTGCCAGCAGCTCCAGACTAGCGGCTACAGATACGCAGTATTTT

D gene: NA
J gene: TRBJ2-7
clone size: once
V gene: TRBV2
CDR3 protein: CASSARAGAREQYF
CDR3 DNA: TGTGCCAGCAGTGCCCGGGCAGGGGCGCGCGAGCAGTACTTC

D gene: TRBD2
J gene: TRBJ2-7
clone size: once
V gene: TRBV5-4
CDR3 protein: CASSLTSGRRYEQYF
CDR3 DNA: TGTGCCAGCAGCTTGACTAGCGGGAGACGATACGAGCAGTACTTC

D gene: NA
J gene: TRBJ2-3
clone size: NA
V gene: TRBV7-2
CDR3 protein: CASSLRSSTDTQYF
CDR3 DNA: TGTGCCAGCAGCCTAAGATCTAGCACAGATACGCAGTATTTT

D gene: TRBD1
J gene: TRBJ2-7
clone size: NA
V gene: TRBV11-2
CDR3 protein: CASSLDRYEQYF
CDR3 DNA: TGTGCCAGCAGCTTGGACAGGTACGAGCAGTACTTC

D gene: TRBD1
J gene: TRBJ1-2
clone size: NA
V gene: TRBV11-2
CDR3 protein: CASSLTDRGLGGYTF
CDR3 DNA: TGTGCCAGCAGCTTAACCGACAGGGGGCTAGGAGGCTACACCTTC

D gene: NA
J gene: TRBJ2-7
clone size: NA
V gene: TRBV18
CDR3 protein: CASSPPLGLINF
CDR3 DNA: TGTGCCAGCTCACCACCGTTGGGACTCATTAACTTC

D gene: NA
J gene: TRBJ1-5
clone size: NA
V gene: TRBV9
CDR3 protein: CASSVGVRGTDSQPQHF
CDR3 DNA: TGTGCCAGCAGCGTAGGCGTACGTGGGACGGATAGTCAGCCCCAGCATTTT

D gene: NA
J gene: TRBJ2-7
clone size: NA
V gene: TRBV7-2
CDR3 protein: CASSLDGSYYEQYF
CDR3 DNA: TGTGCCAGCAGCTTAGACGGGAGCTACTACGAGCAGTACTTC

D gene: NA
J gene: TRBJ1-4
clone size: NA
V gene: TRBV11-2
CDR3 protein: CASRLLFAREGEKLFF
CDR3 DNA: TGTGCCAGCAGACTCCTTTTCGCGAGGGAGGGTGAAAAACTGTTTTTT

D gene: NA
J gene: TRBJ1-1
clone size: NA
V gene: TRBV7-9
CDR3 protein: CASSSGGGTEAFF
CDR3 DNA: TGTGCCAGCAGCTCCGGTGGGGGCACTGAAGCTTTCTTT

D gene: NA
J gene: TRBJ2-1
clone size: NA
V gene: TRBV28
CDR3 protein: CASSDSGTRKAKQFF
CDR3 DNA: TGTGCCAGCAGCGACTCAGGAACTCGTAAAGCCAAGCAGTTCTTC

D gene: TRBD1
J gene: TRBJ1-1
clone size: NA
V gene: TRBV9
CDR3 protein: CASSAVSTGGTEAFF
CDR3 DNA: TGTGCCAGCAGCGCGGTATCGACAGGGGGCACTGAAGCTTTCTTT

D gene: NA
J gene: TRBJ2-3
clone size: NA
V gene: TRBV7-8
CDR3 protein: CASSPGAHTQYF
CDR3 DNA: TGTGCCAGCAGCCCCGGTGCACATACGCAGTATTTT

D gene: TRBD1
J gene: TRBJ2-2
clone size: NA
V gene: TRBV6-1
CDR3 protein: CASSGGQGTGELFF
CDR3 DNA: TGTGCCAGCAGTGGGGGACAGGGCACCGGGGAGCTGTTTTTT

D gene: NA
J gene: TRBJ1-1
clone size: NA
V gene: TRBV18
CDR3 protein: CASSFEQGNTEAFF
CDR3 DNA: TGTGCCAGCTCCTTCGAACAGGGGAACACTGAAGCTTTCTTT

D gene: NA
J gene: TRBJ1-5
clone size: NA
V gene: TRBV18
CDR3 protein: CASSPQDDQPQHF
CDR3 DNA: TGTGCCAGCTCACCTCAGGACGATCAGCCCCAGCATTTT

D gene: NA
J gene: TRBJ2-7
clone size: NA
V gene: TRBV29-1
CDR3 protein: CSVKRGTSEQYF
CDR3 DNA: TGCAGCGTTAAGAGAGGGACCTCCGAGCAGTACTTC

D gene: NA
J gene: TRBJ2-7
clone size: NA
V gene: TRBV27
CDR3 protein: CASSLAGTVSYEQYF
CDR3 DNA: TGTGCCAGCAGTTTGGCGGGGACTGTCTCCTACGAGCAGTACTTC

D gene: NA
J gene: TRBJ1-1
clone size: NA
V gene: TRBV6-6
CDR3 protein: CASRHGGGDTEAFF
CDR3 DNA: TGTGCCAGCAGACACGGCGGTGGAGACACTGAAGCTTTCTTT

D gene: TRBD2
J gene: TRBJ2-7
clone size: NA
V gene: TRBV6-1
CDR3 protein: CASSGGLAGGREQYF
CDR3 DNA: TGTGCCAGCAGTGGGGGACTAGCGGGAGGGCGCGAGCAGTACTTC

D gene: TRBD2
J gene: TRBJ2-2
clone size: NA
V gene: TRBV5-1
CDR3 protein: CASSWGLAVAGELFF
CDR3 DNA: TGCGCCAGCAGCTGGGGACTAGCGGTGGCCGGGGAGCTGTTTTTT